This T cell receptor (beta chain) was documented in a study of PD-1 blockade in mismatch repair-deficient tumors. Study results and limitations: Tumor-resident clones, often undetectable pretreatment in blood, expanded then contracted after pembrolizumab.

After removal of 11 bases from V and 0 bases from J, the junction contained 8 bases not matched to a gene. The CDR3 extends over 14 amino acids. CDR1 is MNHEY and CDR2 is SMNVEV in the germline V gene (reference sequence). The TCR-sequenced patients were a few responders to pembrolizumab. This clone has more than one count but fewer than ten. No antigen is known for it. Here immunoSEQ multiplex PCR was the method, and the copy in TCRdb shows in-frame clones only, minus some. This repertoire shows some 100,000 clones, over 75% found once; its top ten account for approximately 6.5%. The TCR was taken from an adult with mismatch repair-deficient cancer. The rearrangement joins TRBV27 to TRBJ2-7; 9 nucleotides align to TRBD1. The sample consisted of peripheral blood, taken roughly 35 weeks after starting pembrolizumab. CDR3 nucleotide sequence: TGTGCCGCAGCGGGACAGGGCCCCTCCTACGAGCAGTACTTC. Translation gives CAAAGQGPSYEQYF.